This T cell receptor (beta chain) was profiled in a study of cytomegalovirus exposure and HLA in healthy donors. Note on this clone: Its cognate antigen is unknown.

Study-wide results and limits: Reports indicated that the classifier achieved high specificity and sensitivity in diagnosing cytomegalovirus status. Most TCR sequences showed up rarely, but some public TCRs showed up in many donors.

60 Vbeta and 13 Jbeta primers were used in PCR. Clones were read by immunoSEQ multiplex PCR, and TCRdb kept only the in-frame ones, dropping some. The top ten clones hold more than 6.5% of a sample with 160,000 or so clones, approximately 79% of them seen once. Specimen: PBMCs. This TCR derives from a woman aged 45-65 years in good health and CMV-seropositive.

The CDR3 sequence: CASSLPNGNEKLFF. In DNA form, the CDR3 reads TGTGCCAGCAGTTTGCCAAACGGGAATGAAAAACTGTTTTTT. J is TRBJ1-4 and V is TRBV28; D not certain. Germline-derived CDR1 and CDR2 are MDHEN and SYDVKM. Trimming took 3 bases from V and 5 from J, leaving 10 bases between them. The CDR3 contains 14 residues.